The 23 T cell receptor beta chains given below trace back to one sample, sequenced in a study of CD8 T cells in Susac syndrome. An input of roughly 0.45 to 1 ug of RNA was subjected to reverse transcription using random hexamers. From the immunoSEQ multiplex PCR reads, TCRdb called clonotypes with MiXCR, one entry per CDR3 protein. This repertoire shows about 180,000 distinct CDR3 sequences, roughly 94% found once; its top ten account for 0.1% to 0.13%. Sequencing was performed on CD4+ T cells from PBMCs. These receptors originate from a human donor with Susac syndrome.

CDR3 protein: CASSSGQGGSGNTIYF. The CDR3 nucleotides read TGTGCCAGCAGCTCCGGACAGGGAGGCTCTGGAAACACCATATATTTT. The chain joins TRBV5-4 to TRBJ1-3; 8 nucleotides agree with TRBD1. J was trimmed by 0 bases and V by 3 bases; bases with no gene match: 5. Germline CDR1 and CDR2: SGHNT and YYREEE (reference sequence). CDR3 length equals 16 residues. The variable domain in full, with the rest retrieved from reference TRBV5-4 and TRBJ1-3, is ETGVTQSPTHLIKTRGQQVTLRCSSQSGHNTVSWYQQALGQGPQFIFQYYREEENGRGNFPPRFSGLQFPNYSSELNVNALELDDSALYLCASSSGQGGSGNTIYFGEGSWLTVV.

V usage is TRBV5-8 and J usage is TRBJ1-2; 9 positions agree with TRBD1. Losses at the gene ends were 4 bases for V and 11 bases for J; bases not matched to a gene: 3. The germline V gene has CDR1 SGHTS and CDR2 YDEGEE. The CDR3 is 11 residues long. Written as DNA, the CDR3 is TGTGCCAGCAGCCGAGACAGGGGGTACACCTTC. It codes for CASSRDRGYTF.

The chain recombines TRBV5-4 with TRBJ2-7; 9 nucleotides match TRBD1. The germline V gene has CDR1 SGHNT and CDR2 YYREEE (reference sequence). J gave up 1 base and V 0 bases, and 5 bases lay outside the gene matches. CDR3 length equals 16 residues. The DNA of the CDR3 is TGTGCCAGCAGCTTGGCCTGGGACAGGGATTCCTACGAGCAGTACTTC. This encodes CASSLAWDRDSYEQYF.

This sequence joins TRBV2 and TRBJ2-3, with 7 bases lining up with TRBD2. Trimming cost V 8 bases and J 3 bases; bases outside gene matches: 5. CDR3 length: 13 amino acids. Germline CDR1 SNHLY, CDR2 FYNNEI. CDR3 nucleotides: TGTGCCAGCGTGGGGGAGGGGACAGATACGCAGTATTTT. It specifies CASVGEGTDTQYF.

The chain is built from TRBV20-1 and TRBJ1-2, with 7 bases aligning to TRBD1. Germline V CDR1 and CDR2: DFQATT, SNEGSKA (reference sequence). The CDR3 consists of 15 residues. With 0 bases clipped from V and 6 bases from J, the junction kept 10 bases outside the gene matches. The CDR3 sequence is CSARDATGQIHGYTF. CDR3 in DNA: TGCAGTGCTAGAGATGCGACAGGGCAAATTCATGGCTACACCTTC.

Here the CDR3 reads CATSGSGGARGGELFF. The CDR3 DNA sequence: TGTGCCACCAGCGGAAGCGGGGGGGCCCGTGGCGGGGAGCTGTTTTTT. This chain connects TRBV15 to TRBJ2-2, with TRBD2 matching over 10 bases. The CDR3 loop spans 16 amino acids. Trimming took 5 bases from V and 7 from J; bases not matched to a gene: 10. Per the germline V gene, CDR1 is LNHNV and CDR2 is YYDKDF (reference sequence).

The chain employs TRBV20-1 and TRBJ1-1; a weak D match, TRBD1 (6 bases). Looked up from germline, CDR1 is DFQATT and CDR2 is SNEGSKA (reference sequence). The CDR3 runs 12 residues. V lost 6 bases to trimming and J lost 5 bases, with 13 bases between them. The CDR3 coding sequence is TGCAGTGCGACACAGGGAATGACTGAAGCTTTCTTT. As protein: CSATQGMTEAFF.

This chain's CDR3 is CSVAQGAENIQYF. Here the CDR3 DNA reads TGCAGCGTTGCCCAGGGGGCGGAAAACATTCAGTACTTC. The rearrangement links TRBV29-1 to TRBJ2-4, with TRBD1 matching over 8 bases. Germline CDR1 SQVTM, CDR2 ANQGSEA. The CDR3 has 13 amino acids. The trim removed 4 bases at V and 5 bases at J, leaving 4 bases unmatched.

V is TRBV14 and J is TRBJ2-5, with 11 bases lining up with TRBD1. Germline V CDR1 and CDR2: SGHDN, FVKESK. V dropped 0 bases and J dropped 5; count of bases not matched to a gene: 14. The CDR3 is 19 amino acids. CDR3 residues: CASSQDKTSGQGVWETQYF. DNA for the CDR3: TGTGCCAGCAGCCAAGATAAGACTTCGGGACAGGGGGTTTGGGAGACCCAGTACTTC. Drawing the rest from reference TRBV14 and TRBJ2-5, the complete variable domain is EAGVTQFPSHSVIEKGQTVTLRCDPISGHDNLYWYRRVMGKEIKFLLHFVKESKQDESGMPNNRFLAERTGGTYSTLKVQPAELEDSGVYFCASSQDKTSGQGVWETQYFGPGTRLLVL.

The V call is TRBV7-2, the J call TRBJ2-6; unclear D gene. The CDR3 contains 14 residues. CDR1 is SGHTA and CDR2 is FQGNSA in the germline V gene. Trimming took off 6 bases at V and 0 bases at J, with 6 bases between the two ends. Here the CDR3 DNA reads TGTGCCAGCAGGGAAAACTCTGGGGCCAACGTCCTGACTTTC. This encodes CASRENSGANVLTF.

The rearrangement links TRBV20-1 to TRBJ2-7, with 8 bases that match TRBD1. Germline-derived CDR1 and CDR2 are DFQATT and SNEGSKA (reference sequence). The CDR3 totals 12 residues. Losses at the gene ends were 6 bases for V and 5 bases for J; bases not matched to a gene: 6. The CDR3 nucleotides read TGCAGTGCCGGCGGACAGGGCCACGAGCAGTACTTC. This gives the protein CSAGGQGHEQYF.

The chain employs TRBV2 and TRBJ2-3; no definite D call. V was shortened by 2 bases and J by 2 bases, with 8 bases between the two germline ends. This CDR3 contains 14 residues. Germline CDR1 SNHLY, CDR2 FYNNEI. DNA of the CDR3: TGTGCCAGCAGTGAAATGCTAGACACAGATACGCAGTATTTT. Protein product: CASSEMLDTDTQYF.

The CDR3 nucleotides read TGCGCCAGCAGCGGGGACAGCCAAGATTACAATGAGCAGTTCTTC. It encodes CASSGDSQDYNEQFF. The chain employs TRBV5-1 and TRBJ2-1; 7 nucleotides match TRBD1. This CDR3 comprises 15 residues. From germline, CDR1 is SGHRS and CDR2 YFSETQ. Germline trimming cut 4 bases from V and 4 bases from J; bases unmatched to any gene: 8.

There are a few counts of this clonotype. The chain has TRBV6-2 or TRBV6-3 and TRBJ1-2; D not resolved. The CDR3 loop spans 11 amino acids. CDR1 is MNHEY, CDR2 SVGEGT, per germline. V dropped 5 bases and J dropped 7 bases, with 8 bases sitting between them. Written as DNA, the CDR3 is TGTGCCAGCAGTCCCAGAATTGGCTACACCTTC. This translates into CASSPRIGYTF.

The table lists this clonotype with a count of one. The genes are TRBV14 and TRBJ2-4; 10 bases match TRBD2. The trim removed 2 bases at V and 1 base at J, leaving 8 bases unmatched. This CDR3 comprises 18 residues. Germline-derived CDR1 and CDR2 are SGHDN and FVKESK. The CDR3 spells CASSQRSGGAGAKNIQYF. CDR3 DNA: TGTGCCAGCAGCCAACGCAGCGGGGGGGCAGGGGCCAAAAACATTCAGTACTTC.

V and J are TRBV3-1 and TRBJ2-5; D call uncertain. The ends were cut back, 3 bases at V and 1 base at J, with 15 bases in the middle. CDR1 and CDR2 (germline): LGHDT, YNNKEL (reference sequence). CDR3 size: 16 residues. CDR3 sequence: CASSQGPGQFQETQYF. The CDR3 nucleotides read TGTGCCAGCAGCCAGGGCCCCGGGCAGTTCCAAGAGACCCAGTACTTC.

V and J are TRBV4-1 and TRBJ1-5; D not resolved. In germline, CDR1 is MGHRA, CDR2 YSYEKL. V dropped 1 base and J dropped 3 bases, with 10 bases sitting between them. This CDR3 comprises 15 residues. CDR3 sequence reads: CASSQVPRNNQPQHF. As DNA, the CDR3 is TGCGCCAGCAGCCAAGTGCCGAGAAACAATCAGCCCCAGCATTTT.

This clonotype appeared a single time. The rearrangement joins TRBV6-1 to TRBJ2-6, with D perhaps matching TRBD1 or TRBD2 (5 bases each). The V gene's germline CDR1 is MNHNS and CDR2 SASEGT. The V end lost 10 bases, the J end lost 0 bases, and 19 bases lay between the germline ends. This CDR3 has 17 residues. CDR3 protein: CATTEGRSDSGANVLTF. The DNA for the CDR3 is TGTGCCACCACCGAGGGGCGTTCTGACTCTGGGGCCAACGTCCTGACTTTC.

The chain is built from TRBV25-1 and TRBJ1-6; no clear D gene. CDR1 and CDR2 (germline): MGHDK, SYGVNS. Trimming left V 4 bases short and J 9 bases short, with 16 bases between. The length of the CDR3 is 15 residues. The chain's CDR3 is CASSAPLLGRSPLHF. In DNA, the CDR3 is TGTGCCAGCAGTGCACCCCTACTGGGCCGTTCACCCCTCCACTTT.

V and J are TRBV5-1 and TRBJ1-1, with D unresolved. The V end lost 1 base, the J end lost 4 bases, and 5 bases lay between the germline ends. CDR1 SGHRS and CDR2 YFSETQ come from the germline V gene. The CDR3 has 12 residues. CDR3 residues: CASSLMSTEAFF. The DNA of the CDR3 is TGCGCCAGCAGCTTGATGAGCACTGAAGCTTTCTTT.

The chain uses TRBV20-1 and TRBJ2-7, with TRBD2 matching 13 bases. CDR1 is DFQATT and CDR2 is SNEGSKA in the germline V gene (reference sequence). The CDR3 has 15 amino acids. J was trimmed by 7 bases and V by 3 bases; bases with no gene match: 9. CDR3 in amino acids: CSASWTSGGSGEQYF. CDR3 nucleotide sequence: TGCAGTGCTAGTTGGACTAGCGGGGGATCTGGGGAGCAGTACTTC.

This chain uses TRBV5-1 with TRBJ2-3; possibly TRBD2 for D (7 bases). V was cut by 6 bases and J by 2 bases, with 16 bases left in between. The CDR3 length is 15 residues. Germline V gives CDR1 SGHRS, CDR2 YFSETQ. DNA for the CDR3: TGCGCCAGCACGCCATCGGGGGGCCCCACAGATACGCAGTATTTT. This gives the protein CASTPSGGPTDTQYF.

The chain links TRBV5-6 to TRBJ2-7; 7 bases match TRBD2. The J segment lost 4 bases and the V segment lost 4 bases, leaving 11 bases of the junction unmatched. Germline values: CDR1 SGHDT, CDR2 YYEEEE. This CDR3 has 15 amino acids. The CDR3 sequence: CASSPMGGGEYEQYF. The CDR3 DNA is TGTGCCAGCAGCCCCATGGGGGGAGGGGAGTACGAGCAGTACTTC.